Listed below are T cell receptor beta chains from one sample, sequenced in a study of beta chain features in type 1 diabetes. Only in-frame clones appear in the TCRdb table, and some are missing; sequencing was by immunoSEQ multiplex PCR. Of under 200,000 clones listed, 7.5% to 9.5% were seen once; the top ten hold more than 0.5%. Sequencing used central memory CD4+ T cells from blood. These receptors all stem from a woman between 18 and 29 years old with type 1 diabetes. Each CDR3 is given with its conserved first and last residue. The order of the fields is D gene, J gene, clone size, V gene, CDR3 protein, CDR3 DNA. The D gene is left open where the match is weak. Some rows have no size entry. The others give once, few or many, or a class for an expanded clone.

- | TRBJ1-5 | few | TRBV27 | CASSLLNQPQHF | TGTGCCAGCAGTTTACTAAATCAGCCCCAGCATTTT
- | TRBJ2-1 | - | TRBV6-5 | CASSDRLGQFF | TGTGCCAGCAGTGACAGGTTGGGGCAGTTCTTC
- | TRBJ2-3 | few | TRBV5-4 | CASGIYAGSFSTDTQYF | TGTGCCAGCGGGATATATGCAGGGTCGTTTAGCACAGATACGCAGTATTTT
TRBD1 | TRBJ1-6 | - | TRBV9 | CASSVEDRENSPLHF | TGTGCCAGCAGCGTAGAGGACAGGGAAAATTCACCCCTCCACTTT
TRBD1 | TRBJ2-3 | few | TRBV10-3 | CAISRTGAGDTQYF | TGTGCCATCAGTCGGACAGGGGCCGGGGATACGCAGTATTTT
- | TRBJ2-7 | few | TRBV28 | CASKGGDEQYF | TGTGCCAGCAAGGGCGGGGACGAGCAGTACTTC
- | TRBJ1-1 | few | TRBV21-1 | CASSPRQGGTEAFF | TGTGCCAGCAGCCCCCGACAGGGGGGAACTGAAGCTTTCTTT
- | TRBJ2-7 | few | TRBV18 | CASSPGGPGEQYF | TGTGCCAGCTCACCCGGCGGTCCGGGCGAGCAGTACTTC
TRBD1 | TRBJ2-7 | few | TRBV2 | CASSEWDRGYEQYF | TGTGCCAGCAGTGAGTGGGACAGGGGCTACGAGCAGTACTTC
- | TRBJ1-1 | - | TRBV2 | CASRFGNGRGSEEAFF | TGTGCCAGCAGATTCGGGAACGGGAGGGGGTCGGAAGAAGCTTTCTTT
- | TRBJ2-1 | few | TRBV14 | CASSPRRSSENEQFF | TGTGCCAGCAGCCCCCGTAGATCATCCGAAAATGAGCAGTTCTTC
TRBD1 | TRBJ1-2 | few | TRBV25-1 | CASSVLGQGTGGYTF | TGTGCCAGCAGTGTATTGGGACAGGGGACCGGTGGCTACACCTTC
- | TRBJ2-1 | - | TRBV9 | CASSVGIEGDEQFF | TGTGCCAGCAGCGTAGGTATAGAGGGCGATGAGCAGTTCTTC
- | TRBJ2-7 | - | TRBV13 | CASSLGAASYEQYF | TGTGCCAGCAGCTTAGGAGCGGCCTCGTACGAGCAGTACTTC
- | TRBJ1-2 | - | TRBV5-8 | CASSREYGYTF | TGTGCCAGCAGTCGGGAGTATGGCTACACCTTC
- | TRBJ1-2 | - | TRBV4-2 | CASSLDSNYGYTF | TGTGCCAGCAGCCTAGACAGTAACTATGGCTACACCTTC
- | TRBJ1-2 | - | TRBV21-1 | CASSKVGLDRATNYGYTF | TGTGCCAGCAGCAAAGTAGGCCTGGACAGGGCTACCAACTATGGCTACACCTTC
TRBD2 | TRBJ2-4 | few | TRBV7-9 | CASSWTGGVLNIQYF | TGTGCCAGCAGCTGGACTGGGGGGGTGCTAAACATTCAGTACTTC
TRBD1 | TRBJ1-5 | few | TRBV6-6 | CAIRGQGSNQPQHF | TGTGCCATCAGGGGACAGGGGAGCAATCAGCCCCAGCATTTT
TRBD2 | TRBJ2-2 | - | TRBV19 | CASGGLALPGELFF | TGTGCCAGTGGGGGACTAGCGTTGCCCGGGGAGCTGTTTTTT